The 31 T cell receptor beta chains listed next were all sequenced from one sample in a study of control samples from healthy donors and cancer patients. Method: immunoSEQ multiplex PCR; TCRdb's copy keeps in-frame clones and lacks some. Found here are around 50,000 clones, approximately 90% of them singletons; the top ten hold under 0.95%. The sample comprised PBMCs. These receptor sequences come from a man aged 30-40 years with colorectal cancer.

V gene TRBV7-2 combines with J gene TRBJ2-3, with 10 bases that match TRBD2. Looked up from germline, CDR1 is SGHTA and CDR2 is FQGNSA. Unmatched junction bases numbered 7, after V lost 2 bases and J lost 5 bases. CDR3 length equals 16 residues. The CDR3, as DNA: TGTGCCAGCAGCTTAAAAAGCGGGGGGGCGGGAGATACGCAGTATTTT. Translated, it gives CASSLKSGGAGDTQYF. The full variable domain, with the rest looked up from reference TRBV7-2 and TRBJ2-3, is GAGVSQSPSNKVTEKGKDVELRCDPISGHTALYWYRQSLGQGLEFLIYFQGNSAPDKSGLPSDRFSAERTGGSVSTLTIQRTQQEDSAVYLCASSLKSGGAGDTQYFGPGTRLTVL.

The V gene is TRBV7-6, the J gene TRBJ2-1, with D perhaps TRBD1 or TRBD2 (5 bases each). The length of the CDR3 is 15 residues. Germline V gene sequence: CDR1 SGHVS, CDR2 FNYEAQ. V lost 3 bases and J 4 bases, leaving 13 bases between the germline ends. The CDR3 bases are TGTGCCAGCAGCTTCATTGGGACCGAGTACAATGAGCAGTTCTTC. This translates into CASSFIGTEYNEQFF.

This chain uses TRBV29-1 with TRBJ2-5; no clear D. CDR1 is SQVTM and CDR2 is ANQGSEA in the germline V gene. The CDR3 sequence is 14 residues long. V was trimmed by 3 bases and J by 5 bases, leaving 16 bases between them. CDR3 DNA sequence: TGCAGCGTTGAGGGTCTACCGCCCTTGGAGACCCAGTACTTC. Translated: CSVEGLPPLETQYF.

This clone was recorded only once. The chain combines TRBV6-5 with TRBJ2-1; 7 bases are a match to TRBD2. Germline CDR1 and CDR2: MNHEY and SVGAGI. With 5 bases clipped from V and 13 bases from J, the junction kept 5 bases outside the gene matches. The CDR3 runs 11 residues. CDR3 sequence: CASSTRLAQFF. DNA of the CDR3: TGTGCCAGCAGTACCAGACTAGCACAGTTCTTC.

The CDR3 loop is CASRGEAENTEAFF. The CDR3 bases are TGTGCCAGCAGGGGGGAGGCAGAGAACACTGAAGCTTTCTTT. The chain carries TRBV3-1 (or the pseudogene TRBV3-2) and TRBJ1-1, with a weak D call TRBD1 (5 bases). CDR1 is LGHDT, CDR2 YNNKEL, per germline (reference sequence). V lost 6 bases and J lost 1, with 12 bases in between. The CDR3 loop spans 14 amino acids.

V gene TRBV20-1 combines with J gene TRBJ2-7; D ambiguous. The germline gives CDR1 DFQATT, CDR2 SNEGSKA (reference sequence). V dropped 6 bases and J dropped 5 bases, with 11 bases sitting between them. The CDR3 sequence is 11 residues long. CDR3 DNA: TGCAGTGCAAGTCCGTCTGACGAGCAGTACTTC. Its translation: CSASPSDEQYF.

The chain is built from TRBV4-2 and TRBJ2-3; no reliable D call. Germline values: CDR1 LGHNA, CDR2 YNFKEQ. V was cut by 0 bases and J by 6 bases, with 10 bases left in between. The CDR3 length is 14 residues. The CDR3 spells CASSQEPLADTQYF. The CDR3 coding sequence is TGTGCCAGCAGCCAAGAACCCTTGGCGGATACGCAGTATTTT.

The V and J genes are TRBV7-2 and TRBJ1-4; D perhaps matches TRBD1 (6 bases). The CDR3 extends over 15 amino acids. Germline CDR1 and CDR2: SGHTA and FQGNSA. V lost 5 bases and J lost 5, with 15 bases in between. As DNA, the CDR3 is TGTGCCAGCAGCCCCATAGCAGGGGCAAATGAAAAACTGTTTTTT. Protein sequence: CASSPIAGANEKLFF.

The genes are TRBV7-2 and TRBJ1-1; D unresolved. CDR1 SGHTA and CDR2 FQGNSA come from the germline V gene. Trimming stripped 1 base from V and 1 base from J, with 7 bases between. The CDR3 sequence is 14 residues long. The CDR3 protein is CASSLGQQNTEAFF. Written as DNA, the CDR3 is TGTGCCAGCAGCTTAGGGCAGCAGAACACTGAAGCTTTCTTT.

This chain joins TRBV27 and TRBJ1-2; D remains ambiguous. CDR1 and CDR2 from the germline V gene are MNHEY and SMNVEV (reference sequence). The CDR3 consists of 14 residues. V lost 4 bases to trimming and J lost 8 bases, with 17 bases between them. CDR3 nucleotides: TGTGCCAGCAGTTCGGGTGACGTCCTCCTGGGCTACACCTTC. Translating it yields CASSSGDVLLGYTF.

The chain joins TRBV24-1 to TRBJ2-6, with D hard to call. The germline CDR1 and CDR2 sequences are KGHDR and SFDVKD. CDR3 length: 15 amino acids. V was cut by 3 bases and J by 4 bases, with 9 bases left in between. The CDR3 loop reads CATSDRRPGANVLTF. The CDR3 DNA is TGTGCCACCAGTGATCGCCGGCCAGGGGCCAACGTCCTGACTTTC.

J is TRBJ1-6 and V is TRBV18; 10 nucleotides align to TRBD1. The CDR3 runs 14 residues. V lost 2 bases, J lost 10 bases, and 2 bases stayed unmatched. Per germline, CDR1 KGHSH and CDR2 LQKENI. The CDR3 here is CASSPDRGQSPLHF. CDR3 DNA: TGTGCCAGCTCACCAGACAGGGGGCAATCACCCCTCCACTTT.

The rearrangement uses TRBV4-3 and TRBJ1-6, with TRBD1 matching 9 bases. Looked up from germline, CDR1 is LGHNA and CDR2 is YSLEER. Unmatched junction bases numbered 19, after V lost 1 base and J lost 6 bases. This CDR3 contains 21 residues. Written as DNA, the CDR3 is TGCGCCAGCAGCCAAGTCACTAGGACAGGGGAAGCCGCCCACCGTAATTCACCCCTCCACTTT. Translated: CASSQVTRTGEAAHRNSPLHF.

The chain employs TRBV24-1 and TRBJ2-7; 8 bases align to TRBD1. The germline V gene has CDR1 KGHDR and CDR2 SFDVKD. The CDR3 runs 15 residues. V trimming: 4 bases; J trimming: 2 bases; junction bases outside the gene matches: 6. The CDR3 sequence: CATSDPGQGAYEQYF. The DNA of the CDR3 is TGTGCCACCAGTGACCCCGGACAGGGTGCCTACGAGCAGTACTTC.

This clone appeared once. The genes are TRBV10-3 and TRBJ2-5, with D perhaps matching TRBD1 (7 bases). The ends were cut back, 4 bases at V and 3 bases at J, with 24 bases in the middle. There are 18 residues in the CDR3. Germline V CDR1 and CDR2: ENHRY, SYGVKD. DNA of the CDR3: TGTGCCATCAGTGGGCGGCGGAGGGGGCAAGGATCCGAAGAGACCCAGTACTTC. Its protein product is CAISGRRRGQGSEETQYF.

This chain uses TRBV11-2 with TRBJ2-3; D is undetermined. This CDR3 is 15 amino acids long. Germline V gene lookup returns CDR1 SGHAT and CDR2 FQNNGV. V lost 1 base and J 0 bases, leaving 8 bases between the germline ends. The CDR3 DNA is TGTGCCAGCAGCTTAGGCAGCCCTAGCACAGATACGCAGTATTTT. This gives the protein CASSLGSPSTDTQYF.

The chain links TRBV4-2 to TRBJ2-2; D is unresolved. The CDR3 totals 16 residues. V lost 1 base and J lost 0, with 9 bases in between. Germline-derived CDR1 and CDR2 are LGHNA and YNFKEQ. For the CDR3, the DNA is TGTGCCAGCAGCCAAGTCCTTAGCCCGAACACCGGGGAGCTGTTTTTT. As protein: CASSQVLSPNTGELFF.

The chain joins TRBV5-4 to TRBJ1-1; 10 bases agree with TRBD1. In germline, CDR1 is SGHNT, CDR2 YYREEE (reference sequence). This CDR3 spans 16 amino acids. The ends lost 6 bases at V and 1 base at J; junction bases unmatched: 9. DNA of the CDR3: TGTGCCAGCAAGGGGGGACAGGGGCCCTGGAACACTGAAGCTTTCTTT. Amino acid sequence: CASKGGQGPWNTEAFF. Looking up the rest from reference TRBV5-4 and TRBJ1-1 gives the full variable domain: ETGVTQSPTHLIKTRGQQVTLRCSSQSGHNTVSWYQQALGQGPQFIFQYYREEENGRGNFPPRFSGLQFPNYSSELNVNALELDDSALYLCASKGGQGPWNTEAFFGQGTRLTVV.

V usage is TRBV5-6 and J usage is TRBJ2-7, with TRBD2 as a possible D gene (6 bases). Deletions cut 4 bases from V and 3 bases from J, with 17 bases between. The length of the CDR3 is 15 residues. Germline CDR1 and CDR2: SGHDT and YYEEEE. The CDR3 spells CASSPNGGRYYEQYF. The CDR3 nucleotides read TGTGCCAGCAGCCCGAACGGGGGAAGATACTACGAGCAGTACTTC.

The genes are TRBV3-1 (or the pseudogene TRBV3-2) and TRBJ2-2; no reliable D call. CDR1 is LGHDT and CDR2 is YNNKEL in the germline V gene (reference sequence). The ends were cut back, 0 bases at V and 5 bases at J, with 10 bases in the middle. There are 15 residues in the CDR3. CDR3 bases: TGTGCCAGCAGCCAAGATCCCCAGGTTACCGGGGAGCTGTTTTTT. Translation gives CASSQDPQVTGELFF.

The chain carries TRBV5-1 and TRBJ1-4; TRBD1 is a possible D gene (5 bases). From germline, CDR1 is SGHRS and CDR2 YFSETQ. Deletions cut 1 base from V and 7 bases from J, with 8 bases between. The CDR3 spans 13 residues. CDR3 protein: CASSLQQGEKLFF. The CDR3 nucleotides are TGCGCCAGCAGCTTGCAGCAGGGTGAAAAACTGTTTTTT.

The V and J genes are TRBV5-6 and TRBJ2-2, with 10 bases fitting TRBD2. Per germline, CDR1 SGHDT and CDR2 YYEEEE. With 0 bases clipped from V and 7 bases from J, the junction kept 6 bases outside the gene matches. The CDR3 contains 16 residues. The CDR3 DNA reads TGTGCCAGCAGCTTGGAACTAGCGGGGAAGTACGGGGAGCTGTTTTTT. Translating it yields CASSLELAGKYGELFF.

This chain connects TRBV5-5 to TRBJ1-5, with D possibly being TRBD1 (6 bases). The V end was cut by 5 bases, the J end by 1 base, with 10 bases between. The CDR3 runs 14 residues. Germline CDR1 SGHKS, CDR2 YYEKEE (reference sequence). The CDR3 DNA follows: TGTGCCAGCAGGGCAGGGGAGAGCAATCAGCCCCAGCATTTT. Protein sequence: CASRAGESNQPQHF.

V and J are TRBV7-9 and TRBJ1-2; unclear D gene. Trimming pared 1 base from V and 3 bases from J, leaving 15 bases between. The length of the CDR3 is 16 residues. Germline loops: CDR1 SEHNR, CDR2 FQNEAQ (reference sequence). CDR3 nucleotide sequence: TGTGCCAGCAGCTTAGTACCTTTCGGGGAGGACTATGGCTACACCTTC. This codes for CASSLVPFGEDYGYTF.

The V gene is TRBV10-3, the J gene TRBJ1-4; 7 nucleotides align to TRBD1. Germline CDR1 ENHRY, CDR2 SYGVKD. The CDR3 is 13 residues long. V lost 9 bases to trimming and J lost 3 bases; unmatched junction nucleotides: 4. The CDR3 reads CAIAGQPNEKLFF. In DNA form, the CDR3 reads TGTGCCATTGCGGGACAGCCTAATGAAAAACTGTTTTTT.

This chain joins TRBV7-2 and TRBJ1-6; D possibly corresponds to TRBD1 (5 bases). The ends were cut back, 1 base at V and 4 bases at J, with 17 bases in the middle. The CDR3 sequence is 18 residues long. From germline, CDR1 is SGHTA and CDR2 FQGNSA. For the CDR3, the DNA is TGTGCCAGCAGCTTAGTGGGGGGGGATTATCCATATAATTCACCCCTCCACTTT. It encodes CASSLVGGDYPYNSPLHF.

V and J are TRBV15 and TRBJ2-1; perhaps TRBD2 as D (6 bases). CDR1 and CDR2 (germline): LNHNV, YYDKDF (reference sequence). V lost 4 bases to trimming and J lost 7 bases, with 26 bases between them. The CDR3 covers 18 residues. CDR3 sequence reads: CATSTPARPRRGGNEQFF. The CDR3 DNA follows: TGTGCCACCAGCACCCCAGCCCGGCCAAGGCGGGGTGGGAATGAGCAGTTCTTC.

The CDR3 DNA sequence: TGTGCCAGCAGTGATACGAGGGAGGGGGAAAAACTGTTTTTT. It translates to CASSDTREGEKLFF. The chain employs TRBV6-1 and TRBJ1-4; tentatively, D is TRBD1 (5 bases). Per germline, CDR1 MNHNS and CDR2 SASEGT. The V end lost 3 bases, the J end lost 8 bases, and 13 bases lay between the germline ends. There are 14 residues in the CDR3.

The V and J genes are TRBV30 and TRBJ2-5; D is undetermined. CDR1 GTSNPN and CDR2 SVGIG come from the germline V gene (reference sequence). The length of the CDR3 is 12 residues. The ends were cut back, 4 bases at V and 7 bases at J, with 13 bases in the middle. The CDR3 nucleotides read TGTGCCTGGAAGGAGACTTTAGGGACCCAGTACTTC. It codes for CAWKETLGTQYF.

V usage is TRBV12-5 and J usage is TRBJ1-5; a possible D gene is TRBD1 (5 bases). There are 14 residues in the CDR3. V lost 5 bases and J 9 bases, leaving 17 bases between the germline ends. Germline V gives CDR1 LGHNT, CDR2 FRNRAP. This CDR3 reads CASGPGTPDTPQHF. The CDR3 DNA sequence: TGTGCTAGTGGTCCTGGGACCCCCGATACGCCCCAGCATTTT.

The chain carries TRBV29-1 and TRBJ2-7, with a tentative D call TRBD2 (5 bases). Germline V gene data show CDR1 as SQVTM and CDR2 as ANQGSEA. The CDR3 has 12 amino acids. V was trimmed by 2 bases and J by 3 bases, leaving 8 bases between them. CDR3 DNA: TGCAGCGTTGAAACTAGAGACTACGAGCAGTACTTC. Translated, it gives CSVETRDYEQYF.